Below, one T cell receptor (beta chain) is given with its context. This CDR3 is 17 amino acids long. Deletions cut 0 bases from V and 4 bases from J, with 19 bases between. Germline CDR1 reads SGHKS; CDR2 reads YYEKEE (reference sequence). These data are taken from a study of blood T cell repertoires in COVID-19. Across the study: PBMCs, B-cell-depleted T cells, or T cells provided the cDNA or gDNA that made up the material.

Categorization into cohorts depended on clinical history that participants reported. Shortly before study entry, within 2 weeks, exposed participants had met a COVID-19 case. Some clones are missing from TCRdb's copy, which holds only in-frame ones; the method was immunoSEQ multiplex PCR. Of around 340,000 clones detected, around nine tenths appear once; the ten largest clones hold just over 1%. This sequence joins TRBV5-5 and TRBJ1-1; D is unclear. Material for sequencing was PBMCs or T cells enriched from blood (not recorded which). The TCR comes from a woman in her twenties or thirties who had been exposed to COVID-19. The CDR3: CASSLATQATWVTEAFF. The DNA for the CDR3 is TGTGCCAGCAGCTTGGCCACCCAGGCTACCTGGGTCACTGAAGCTTTCTTT.